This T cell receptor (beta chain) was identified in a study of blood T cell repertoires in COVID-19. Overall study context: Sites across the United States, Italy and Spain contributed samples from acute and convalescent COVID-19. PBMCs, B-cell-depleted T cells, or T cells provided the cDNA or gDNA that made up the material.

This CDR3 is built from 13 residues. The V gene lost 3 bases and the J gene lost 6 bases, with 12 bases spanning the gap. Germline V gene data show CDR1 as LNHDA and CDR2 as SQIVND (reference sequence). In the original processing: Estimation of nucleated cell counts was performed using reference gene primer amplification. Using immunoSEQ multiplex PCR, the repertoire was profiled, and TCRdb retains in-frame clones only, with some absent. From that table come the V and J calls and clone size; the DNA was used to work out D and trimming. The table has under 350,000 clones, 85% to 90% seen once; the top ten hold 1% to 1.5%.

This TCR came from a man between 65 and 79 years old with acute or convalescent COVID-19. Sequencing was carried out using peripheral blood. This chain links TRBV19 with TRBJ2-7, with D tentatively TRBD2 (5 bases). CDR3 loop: CASSIGFGGEQYF. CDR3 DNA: TGTGCCAGTAGTATTGGCTTCGGAGGCGAGCAGTACTTC.